This T cell receptor (beta chain) was observed in a study of T cells of healthy individuals. TCRdb redid the calling of the 5' RACE reads with MiXCR, one entry per CDR3 protein. The sample lists 60,000 to 70,000 distinct CDR3 sequences; under 20% were seen once. Germline V CDR1 and CDR2: MNHEY, SMNVEV (reference sequence). Trimming removed 6 bases from V and 5 bases from J, with 22 bases in between. This CDR3 has 17 residues. The receptor's source is a human donor in good health. V and J are TRBV27 and TRBJ1-4; no clear D. CDR3 residues: CASSPFASALMNEKLFF. CDR3 in DNA: TGTGCCAGCAGCCCATTCGCGTCAGCCCTCATGAATGAAAAACTGTTTTTT.